This T cell receptor (beta chain) comes out of a study of shared clonotypes between healthy human individuals. The wider study: Each donor contributed plates that comprised three CD4 naive, three CD4 memory, two CD8 naive and one CD8 memory.

Some 27,000 T cell genomes, or roughly 200 ng DNA, went into the sorted-subset replicate PCRs. Generated by immunoSEQ multiplex PCR, the TCRdb table keeps only in-frame clones and is missing some. The table has 2 million to 2.5 million clones, roughly 94% seen once. A single count supports this clone. Its target is not known. Trimming took 4 bases from V and 6 from J, leaving 16 bases between them. Germline CDR1 is SQVTM and CDR2 is ANQGSEA. The CDR3 has 14 amino acids. Study-wide results and caveats: Clonotypes that were shared across four donors made up roughly 5% of naive CD4 clonotypes. Limitation of the genetic and exposure-history diversity represented came from the few donors.

This clonotype was sampled from a young man in good health. The sample taken for sequencing was naive CD4+ T cells sorted from blood. Subset denoted: CD45RA+ positively selected. This chain joins TRBV29-1 and TRBJ1-5; perhaps TRBD1 as D (6 bases). CDR3 residues: CSVVSQGPGQPQHF. As DNA, the CDR3 is TGCAGCGTTGTGAGCCAGGGGCCGGGTCAGCCCCAGCATTTT.